These 8 T cell receptor beta chains originate from one sample sequenced in a study of blood T cells in healthy people across ages. Primers used in a second PCR of roughly 7 to 12 cycles were a sample-barcoded 5' primer and a J-beta primer mix. TCRdb independently ran MiXCR on the 5' RACE reads; one entry per CDR3 protein. The sample yields about 600,000 distinct CDR3 sequences, 47% seen once. The source material was blood. These receptors were collected from a man older than 75 in good health.

This chain uses TRBV28 with TRBJ2-7; 7 bases agree with TRBD1. The CDR3 covers 12 residues. V gave up 10 bases and J gave up 2 bases; unmatched junction bases: 5. CDR1 and CDR2 from the germline V gene are MDHEN and SYDVKM. The CDR3: CAIRDRPYEQYF. For the CDR3, the DNA is TGTGCCATCCGGGACAGACCCTACGAGCAGTACTTC.

This clonotype was seen ten or more times. The chain employs TRBV6-5 and TRBJ2-1, with 8 bases aligning to TRBD2. CDR1 and CDR2 from the germline V gene are MNHEY and SVGAGI. The V and J ends lost 6 bases and 8 bases, in that order; junction bases with no gene match: 12. The CDR3 runs to 15 residues. For the CDR3, the DNA is TGTGCCAGCAGCAATACCGGGACTAGGCGGTATGAGCAGTTCTTC. This gives the protein CASSNTGTRRYEQFF.

This rearrangement joins TRBV20-1 to TRBJ2-7; 10 bases match TRBD2. The length of the CDR3 is 15 residues. Germline V CDR1 and CDR2: DFQATT, SNEGSKA (reference sequence). The ends lost 3 bases at V and 3 bases at J; junction bases unmatched: 8. DNA of the CDR3: TGCAGTGCTAGCTCTCTAGCGGGAGCGAACTACGAGCAGTACTTC. Translating gives CSASSLAGANYEQYF.

J is TRBJ2-2 and V is TRBV25-1; D is perhaps TRBD1 (5 bases). Germline V gene sequence: CDR1 MGHDK, CDR2 SYGVNS. The V end was cut by 4 bases, the J end by 1 base, with 10 bases between. The CDR3 totals 15 residues. This CDR3 is CASSARQQNTGELFF. The CDR3 DNA is TGTGCCAGCAGTGCCAGACAGCAGAACACCGGGGAGCTGTTTTTT.

The V and J genes are TRBV28 and TRBJ2-7, with D perhaps matching TRBD1 (5 bases). V gave up 1 base and J gave up 0 bases, with 10 bases separating them. The CDR3 runs to 15 residues. Germline CDR1 MDHEN, CDR2 SYDVKM. The chain's CDR3 is CASSLSTGNSYEQYF. The CDR3 nucleotides are TGTGCCAGCAGTTTATCAACAGGTAACTCCTACGAGCAGTACTTC.

This clonotype has more than one count but fewer than ten. The chain joins TRBV9 to TRBJ2-7; TRBD1 matches 10 bases. This CDR3 contains 15 residues. Trimming cost V 3 bases and J 2 bases; bases outside gene matches: 5. CDR1 SGDLS and CDR2 YYNGEE come from the germline V gene. The CDR3 region is CASSARTGGPYEQYF. Written as DNA, the CDR3 is TGTGCCAGCAGCGCCCGGACAGGGGGACCCTACGAGCAGTACTTC.

This chain joins TRBV7-2 and TRBJ2-7; D not resolved. The CDR3 has 13 amino acids. CDR1 is SGHTA and CDR2 is FQGNSA in the germline V gene. V was trimmed by 1 base and J by 7 bases, leaving 11 bases between them. The CDR3 nucleotides read TGTGCCAGCAGCTTAGGGGGTTGGGCAGAGCAGTACTTC. Its translation: CASSLGGWAEQYF.

The gene calls are TRBV30 and TRBJ2-2, with D tentatively TRBD1 or TRBD2 (5 bases each). The CDR3 runs 15 residues. Trimming removed 0 bases at V and 5 bases at J, with 13 bases between. Germline lookup yields CDR1 GTSNPN and CDR2 SVGIG (reference sequence). CDR3: CAWSVPPGSTGELFF. DNA of the CDR3: TGTGCCTGGAGTGTACCGCCAGGGAGTACCGGGGAGCTGTTTTTT.